This T cell receptor beta chain was sequenced for a study of OX40 agonist ivuxolimab in advanced cancers. Overall study results and limits: Expanded peripheral T-cell antigen specificity went undetermined.

Trimming cost V 0 bases and J 8 bases, with 7 bases left between them. Germline assignment: CDR1 MNHNY and CDR2 SVGAGI (reference sequence). The CDR3 has 12 amino acids. Here immunoSEQ multiplex PCR was the method, and the copy in TCRdb shows in-frame clones only, minus some. The repertoire includes 83,000 or so clones, 70% to 85% of them detected once, and roughly 6.6% sits in the top ten. As concerns this clone: Its antigen is not identified.

This receptor was identified in an adult with an advanced solid tumor such as melanoma, head and neck, liver or kidney cancer. The rearrangement links TRBV6-6 to TRBJ1-2, with no clear D. The sample here was CD4+ or CD8+ T cells sorted from blood, taken in a trial of the OX40 agonist ivuxolimab. DNA of the CDR3: TGTGCCAGCAGTTACTCCAGCGGCGGCTACACCTTC. It encodes CASSYSSGGYTF.